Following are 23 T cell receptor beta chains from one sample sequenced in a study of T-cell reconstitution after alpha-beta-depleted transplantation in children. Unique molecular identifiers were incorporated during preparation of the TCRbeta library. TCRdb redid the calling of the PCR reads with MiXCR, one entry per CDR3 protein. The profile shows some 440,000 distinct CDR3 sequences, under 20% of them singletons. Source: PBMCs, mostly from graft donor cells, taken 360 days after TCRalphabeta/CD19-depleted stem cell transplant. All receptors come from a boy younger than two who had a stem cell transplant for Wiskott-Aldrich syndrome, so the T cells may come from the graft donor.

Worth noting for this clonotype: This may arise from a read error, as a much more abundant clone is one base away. Here the CDR3 DNA reads TGTGCCAGCAGCTCACCGACTCTATTGGCAGCAGATACGCAGTATTTT. Translation gives CASSSPTLLAADTQYF. The V gene is TRBV11-2, the J gene TRBJ2-3; D gene uncertain. CDR1 and CDR2 from the germline V gene are SGHAT and FQNNGV. This CDR3 comprises 16 residues. Trimming took 4 bases from V and 4 from J, leaving 18 bases between them.

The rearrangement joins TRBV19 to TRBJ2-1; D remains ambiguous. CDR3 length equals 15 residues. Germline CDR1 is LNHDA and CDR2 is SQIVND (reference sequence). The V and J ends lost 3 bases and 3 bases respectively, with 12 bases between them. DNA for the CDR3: TGTGCCAGTAGTATTTTTGGCCGCAGCTACAATGAGCAGTTCTTC. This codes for CASSIFGRSYNEQFF.

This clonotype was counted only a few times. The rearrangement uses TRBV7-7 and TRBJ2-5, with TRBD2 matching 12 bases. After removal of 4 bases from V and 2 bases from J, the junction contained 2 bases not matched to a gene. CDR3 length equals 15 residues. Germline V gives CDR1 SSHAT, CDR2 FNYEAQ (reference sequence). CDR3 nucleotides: TGTGCCAGCAGCTCGACTAGCGGGAGACAAGAGACCCAGTACTTC. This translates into CASSSTSGRQETQYF.

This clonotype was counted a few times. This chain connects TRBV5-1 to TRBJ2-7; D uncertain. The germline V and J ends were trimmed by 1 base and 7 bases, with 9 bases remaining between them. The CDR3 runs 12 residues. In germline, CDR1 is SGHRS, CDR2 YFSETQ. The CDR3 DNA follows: TGCGCCAGCAGCTTGACCCCATGGGAGCAGTACTTC. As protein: CASSLTPWEQYF. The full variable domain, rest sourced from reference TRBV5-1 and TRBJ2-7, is KAGVTQTPRYLIKTRGQQVTLSCSPISGHRSVSWYQQTPGQGLQFLFEYFSETQRNKGNFPGRFSGRQFSNSRSEMNVSTLELGDSALYLCASSLTPWEQYFGPGTRLTVT.

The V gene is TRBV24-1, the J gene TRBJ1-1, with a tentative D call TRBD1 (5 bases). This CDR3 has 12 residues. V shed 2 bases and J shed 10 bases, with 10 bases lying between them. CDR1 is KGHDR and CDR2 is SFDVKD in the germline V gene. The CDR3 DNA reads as TGTGCCACCAGTGATTCGGGGCGCGCAGCTTTCTTT. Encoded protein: CATSDSGRAAFF.

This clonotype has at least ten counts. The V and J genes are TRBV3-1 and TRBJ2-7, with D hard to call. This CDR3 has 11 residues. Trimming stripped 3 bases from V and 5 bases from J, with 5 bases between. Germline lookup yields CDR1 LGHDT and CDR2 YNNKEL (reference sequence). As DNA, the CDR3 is TGTGCCAGCAGCCACTTGAACGAGCAGTACTTC. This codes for CASSHLNEQYF.

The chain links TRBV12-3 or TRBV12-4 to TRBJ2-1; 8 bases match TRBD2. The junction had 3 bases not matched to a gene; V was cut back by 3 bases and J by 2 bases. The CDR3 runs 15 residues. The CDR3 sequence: CASSLPAGAYNEQFF. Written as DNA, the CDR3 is TGTGCCAGCAGTTTGCCAGCGGGGGCCTACAATGAGCAGTTCTTC.

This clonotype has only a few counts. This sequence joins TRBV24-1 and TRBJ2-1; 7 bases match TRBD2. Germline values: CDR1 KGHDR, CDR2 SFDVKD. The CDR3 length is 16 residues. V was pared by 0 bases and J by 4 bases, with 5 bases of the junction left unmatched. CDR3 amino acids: CATSDLLSSGYNEQFF. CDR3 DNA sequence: TGTGCCACCAGTGATTTGTTGTCTAGCGGATACAATGAGCAGTTCTTC.

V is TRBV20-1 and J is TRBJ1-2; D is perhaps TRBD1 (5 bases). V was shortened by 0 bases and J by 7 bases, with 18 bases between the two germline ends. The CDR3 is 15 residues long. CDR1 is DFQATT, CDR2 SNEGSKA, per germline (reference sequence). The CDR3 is CSARDLGHLTGGYTF. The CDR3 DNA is TGCAGTGCTAGAGATCTCGGACACCTAACCGGTGGCTACACCTTC.

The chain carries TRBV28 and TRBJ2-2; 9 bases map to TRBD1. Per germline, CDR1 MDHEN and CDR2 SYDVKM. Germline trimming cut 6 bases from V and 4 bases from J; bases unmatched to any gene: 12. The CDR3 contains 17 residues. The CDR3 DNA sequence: TGTGCCAGCAGACCATTGTCCGGGACAGGGACCACCGGGGAGCTGTTTTTT. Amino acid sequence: CASRPLSGTGTTGELFF.

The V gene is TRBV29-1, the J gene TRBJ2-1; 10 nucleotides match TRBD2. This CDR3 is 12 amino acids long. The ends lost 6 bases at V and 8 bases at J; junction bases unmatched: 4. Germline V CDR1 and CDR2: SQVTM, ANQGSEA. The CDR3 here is CSVLAGVDEQFF. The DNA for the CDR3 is TGCAGCGTCCTAGCGGGAGTCGATGAGCAGTTCTTC.

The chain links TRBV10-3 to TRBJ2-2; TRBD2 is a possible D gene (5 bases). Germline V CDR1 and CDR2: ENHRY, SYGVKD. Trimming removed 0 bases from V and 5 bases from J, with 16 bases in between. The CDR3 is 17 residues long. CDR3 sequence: CAISESAAGLGTGELFF. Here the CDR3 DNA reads TGTGCCATCAGTGAGTCAGCGGCAGGTCTGGGAACCGGGGAGCTGTTTTTT.

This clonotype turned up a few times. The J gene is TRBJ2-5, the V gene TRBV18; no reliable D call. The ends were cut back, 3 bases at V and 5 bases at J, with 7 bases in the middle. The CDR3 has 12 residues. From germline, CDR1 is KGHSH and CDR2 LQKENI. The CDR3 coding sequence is TGTGCCAGCTCACCGATAGCCGAGACCCAGTACTTC. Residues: CASSPIAETQYF. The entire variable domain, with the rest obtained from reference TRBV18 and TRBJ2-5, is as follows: NAGVMQNPRHLVRRRGQEARLRCSPMKGHSHVYWYRQLPEEGLKFMVYLQKENIIDESGMPKERFSAEFPKEGPSILRIQQVVRGDSAAYFCASSPIAETQYFGPGTRLLVL.

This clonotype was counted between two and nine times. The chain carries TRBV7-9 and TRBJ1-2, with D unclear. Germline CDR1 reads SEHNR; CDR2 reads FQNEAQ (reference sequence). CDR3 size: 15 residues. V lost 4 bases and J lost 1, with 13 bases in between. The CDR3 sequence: CASSSGLLLNYGYTF. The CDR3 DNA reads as TGTGCCAGCAGCTCTGGACTCCTTCTTAACTATGGCTACACCTTC. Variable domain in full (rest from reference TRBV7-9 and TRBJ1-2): DTGVSQNPRHKITKRGQNVTFRCDPISEHNRLYWYRQTLGQGPEFLTYFQNEAQLEKSRLLSDRFSAERPKGSFSTLEIQRTEQGDSAMYLCASSSGLLLNYGYTFGSGTRLTVV.

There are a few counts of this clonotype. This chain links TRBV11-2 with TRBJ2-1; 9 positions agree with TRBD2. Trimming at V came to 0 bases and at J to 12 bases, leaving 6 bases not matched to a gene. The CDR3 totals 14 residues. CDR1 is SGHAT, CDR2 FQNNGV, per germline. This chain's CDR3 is CASSLDGLAGMQFF. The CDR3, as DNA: TGTGCCAGCAGCTTAGATGGTCTAGCGGGAATGCAGTTCTTC.

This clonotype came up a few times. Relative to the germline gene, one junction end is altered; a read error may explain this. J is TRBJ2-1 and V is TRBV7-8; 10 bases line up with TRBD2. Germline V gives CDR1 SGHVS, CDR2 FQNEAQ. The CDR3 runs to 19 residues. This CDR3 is CASSLAIIAGGGSHNEQFF. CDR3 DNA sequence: TGTGCCAGCAGCTTAGCGATAATAGCGGGAGGCGGCTCCCACAATGAGCAGTTCTTC.

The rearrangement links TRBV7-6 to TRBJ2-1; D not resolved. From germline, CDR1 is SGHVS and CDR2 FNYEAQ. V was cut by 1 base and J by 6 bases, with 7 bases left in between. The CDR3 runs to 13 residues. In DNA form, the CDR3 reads TGTGCCAGCAGCTTAGTCTTCCGCAATGAGCAGTTCTTC. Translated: CASSLVFRNEQFF.

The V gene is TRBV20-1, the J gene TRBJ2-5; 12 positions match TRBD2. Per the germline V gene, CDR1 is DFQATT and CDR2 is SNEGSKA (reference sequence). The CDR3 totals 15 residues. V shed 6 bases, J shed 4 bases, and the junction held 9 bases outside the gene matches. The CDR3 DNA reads TGCAGTGCAAACGTTCTAGCGGGGGGGCGAGAGACCCAGTACTTC. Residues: CSANVLAGGRETQYF.

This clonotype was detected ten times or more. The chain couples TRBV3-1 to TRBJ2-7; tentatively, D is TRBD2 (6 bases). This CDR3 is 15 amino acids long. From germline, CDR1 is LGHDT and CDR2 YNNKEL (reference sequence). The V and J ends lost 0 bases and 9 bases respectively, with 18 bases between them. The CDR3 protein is CASSQDPAGYSGQYF. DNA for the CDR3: TGTGCCAGCAGCCAAGATCCAGCGGGCTACTCGGGGCAGTACTTC.

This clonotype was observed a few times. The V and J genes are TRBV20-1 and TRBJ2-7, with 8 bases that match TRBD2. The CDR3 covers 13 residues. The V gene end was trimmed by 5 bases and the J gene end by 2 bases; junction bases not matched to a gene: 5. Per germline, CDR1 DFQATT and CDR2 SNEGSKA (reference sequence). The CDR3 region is CSALSGGAYEQYF. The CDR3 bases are TGCAGTGCTTTAAGCGGGGGAGCCTACGAGCAGTACTTC.

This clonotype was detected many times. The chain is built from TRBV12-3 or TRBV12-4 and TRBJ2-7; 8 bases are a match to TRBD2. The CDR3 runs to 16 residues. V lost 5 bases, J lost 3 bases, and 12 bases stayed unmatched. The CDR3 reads CASSLSGASGFYEQYF. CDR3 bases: TGTGCCAGCAGTCTCTCCGGAGCTAGCGGGTTCTACGAGCAGTACTTC.

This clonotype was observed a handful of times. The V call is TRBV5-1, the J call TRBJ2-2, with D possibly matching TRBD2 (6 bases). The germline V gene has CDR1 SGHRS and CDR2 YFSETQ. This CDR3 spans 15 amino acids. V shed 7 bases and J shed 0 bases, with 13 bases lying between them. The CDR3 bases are TGCGCCAGCGGACCTAGCGTTCCGAACACCGGGGAGCTGTTTTTT. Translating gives CASGPSVPNTGELFF.

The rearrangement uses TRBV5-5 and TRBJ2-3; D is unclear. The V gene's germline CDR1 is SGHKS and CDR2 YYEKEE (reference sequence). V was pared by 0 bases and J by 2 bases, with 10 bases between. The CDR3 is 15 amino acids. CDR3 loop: CASSLDGRYTDTQYF. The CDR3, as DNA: TGTGCCAGCAGCTTGGATGGACGGTACACAGATACGCAGTATTTT.